The clone carrying this TCR beta chain has just one count. Its antigen remains unknown. These data are taken from a study of early stage breast cancer tumors. Study-wide points: Tumors had around 2.5-fold higher T cell density than normal breast.

CDR1 SGHTA and CDR2 FQGTGA come from the germline V gene. CDR3 length: 16 amino acids. V lost 5 bases and J lost 4, with 17 bases in between. The repertoire was sequenced with immunoSEQ multiplex PCR; TCRdb's copy has only in-frame clones and lacks some. The top ten clones hold about 6.8% of a sample with roughly 40,000 clones, about 73% of them seen once. This sequence joins TRBV7-3 and TRBJ2-2; tentatively, D is TRBD1 (6 bases). Sequenced sample: blood. The origin of this receptor is a person between 45 and 65 years old with breast cancer. CDR3 sequence: CASSPTGRPGTGELFF. DNA for the CDR3: TGTGCCAGCAGCCCGACAGGCCGGCCGGGCACCGGGGAGCTGTTTTTT.